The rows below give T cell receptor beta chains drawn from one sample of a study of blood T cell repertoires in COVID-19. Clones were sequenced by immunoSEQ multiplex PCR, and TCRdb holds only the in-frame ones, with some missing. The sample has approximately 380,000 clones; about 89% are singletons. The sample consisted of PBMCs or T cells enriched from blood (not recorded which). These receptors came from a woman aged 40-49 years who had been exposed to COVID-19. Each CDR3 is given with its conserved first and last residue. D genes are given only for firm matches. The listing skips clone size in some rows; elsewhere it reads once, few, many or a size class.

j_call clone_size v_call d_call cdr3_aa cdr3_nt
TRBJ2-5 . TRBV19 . CASSMEGWGETQYF TGTGCCAGTAGTATGGAGGGGTGGGGAGAGACCCAGTACTTC
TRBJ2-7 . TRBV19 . CASRIGTFSYEQYF TGTGCCAGTAGGATCGGGACATTCTCCTACGAGCAGTACTTC
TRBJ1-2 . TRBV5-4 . CASSSGGNYGYTF TGTGCCAGCAGCTCCGGGGGGAACTATGGCTACACCTTC
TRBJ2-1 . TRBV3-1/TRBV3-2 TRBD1 CASSPRQGATYNEQFF TGTGCCAGCAGCCCCAGACAGGGGGCAACCTACAATGAGCAGTTCTTC
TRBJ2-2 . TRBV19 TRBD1 CASSMNRGRGAGELFF TGTGCCAGTAGTATGAACAGGGGGCGAGGAGCCGGGGAGCTGTTTTTT
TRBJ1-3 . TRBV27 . CASSLQYRTGTGNTIYF TGTGCCAGCAGTCTACAATACCGTACAGGGACTGGAAACACCATATATTTT
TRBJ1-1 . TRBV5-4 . CASSSGGVDTEAFF TGTGCCAGCAGCTCGGGGGGTGTGGACACTGAAGCTTTCTTT
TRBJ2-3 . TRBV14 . CASSQSLSGDTQYF TGTGCCAGCAGCCAAAGTCTGTCCGGAGATACGCAGTATTTT
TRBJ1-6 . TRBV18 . CASSPREDSPLHF TGTGCCAGCTCACCCAGGGAAGACTCACCCCTCCACTTT
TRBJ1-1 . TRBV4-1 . CASSQVVPRGNTEAFF TGCGCCAGCAGCCAAGTGGTTCCGCGGGGAAACACTGAAGCTTTCTTT
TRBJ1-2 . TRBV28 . CASGGGPNYGYTF TGTGCCAGCGGCGGGGGACCTAACTATGGCTACACCTTC
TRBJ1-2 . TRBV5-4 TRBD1 CASSLYGTGVSYTF TGTGCCAGCAGCTTGTACGGGACAGGGGTTAGCTACACCTTC
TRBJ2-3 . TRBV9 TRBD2 CASSVGGGSTDTQYF TGTGCCAGCAGCGTAGGCGGGGGAAGCACAGATACGCAGTATTTT
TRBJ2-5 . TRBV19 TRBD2 CASRPGLGDQETQYF TGTGCCAGTAGGCCGGGACTAGGGGACCAAGAGACCCAGTACTTC
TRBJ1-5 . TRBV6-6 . CASSYSMWGEPQHF TGTGCCAGCAGTTACTCGATGTGGGGGGAGCCCCAGCATTTT
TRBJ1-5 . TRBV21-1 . CASSSGTGRDQPQHF TGTGCCAGCAGCAGTGGGACAGGAAGAGATCAGCCCCAGCATTTT
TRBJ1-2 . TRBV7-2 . CASSLGLTQPGKDGYTF TGTGCCAGCAGCTTAGGCCTCACCCAACCGGGAAAGGATGGCTACACCTTC
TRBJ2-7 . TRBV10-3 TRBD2 CAIHPGGYSYEQYF TGTGCCATCCACCCGGGGGGTTACTCCTACGAGCAGTACTTC
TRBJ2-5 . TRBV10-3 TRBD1 CAIADRGGQETQYF TGTGCCATCGCGGACAGGGGAGGGCAAGAGACCCAGTACTTC
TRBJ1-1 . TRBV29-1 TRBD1 CSVKITGGGTEAFF TGCAGCGTTAAAATTACAGGGGGAGGAACTGAAGCTTTCTTT
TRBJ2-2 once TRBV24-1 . CATSDLRGRGGTGELFF TGTGCCACCAGTGATTTGCGGGGCAGGGGTGGCACCGGGGAGCTGTTTTTT
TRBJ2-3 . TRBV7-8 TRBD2 CASSLWGLAGSTDTQYF TGTGCCAGCAGCTTATGGGGACTAGCGGGAAGCACAGATACGCAGTATTTT
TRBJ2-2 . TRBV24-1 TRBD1 CATSDRQGEIAGELFF TGTGCCACCAGTGATCGACAGGGGGAGATCGCCGGGGAGCTGTTTTTT
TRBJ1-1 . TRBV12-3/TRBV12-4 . CASTRGDTEAFF TGTGCCAGCACCCGGGGTGACACTGAAGCTTTCTTT
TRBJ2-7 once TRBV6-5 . CASSYDRVRPRYEQYF TGTGCCAGCAGTTACGACCGGGTGCGGCCCCGCTACGAGCAGTACTTC
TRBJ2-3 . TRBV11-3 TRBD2 CASSPSSGGAVTQYF TGTGCCAGCAGCCCTTCCAGCGGGGGGGCCGTAACGCAGTATTTT
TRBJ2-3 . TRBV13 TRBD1 CASSLGDRGDTQYF TGTGCCAGCAGCTTAGGGGACAGGGGAGATACGCAGTATTTT
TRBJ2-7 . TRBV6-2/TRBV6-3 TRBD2 CASSYSLLAGGPYEQYF TGTGCCAGCAGTTACTCGTTACTAGCGGGAGGGCCCTACGAGCAGTACTTC
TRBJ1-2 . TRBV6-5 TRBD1 CASGTGGREGGYTF TGTGCCAGCGGGACAGGGGGTCGGGAGGGAGGCTACACCTTC
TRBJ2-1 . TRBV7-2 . CASSPMSGLDEQFF TGTGCCAGCAGCCCAATGTCGGGGTTGGATGAGCAGTTCTTC
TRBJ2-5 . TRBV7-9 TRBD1 CASTKTGTGLETQYF TGTGCCAGCACCAAGACCGGGACAGGGCTAGAGACCCAGTACTTC
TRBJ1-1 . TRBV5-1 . CASSFGQTSLNTEAFF TGCGCCAGCAGCTTCGGACAGACCTCACTGAACACTGAAGCTTTCTTT
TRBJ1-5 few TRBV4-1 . CASSQAGLRNQPQHF TGCGCCAGCAGCCAAGCGGGACTGAGGAATCAGCCCCAGCATTTT
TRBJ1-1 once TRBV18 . CASSPLEQVSEAFF TGTGCCAGCTCACCACTAGAACAGGTATCTGAAGCTTTCTTT
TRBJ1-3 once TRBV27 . CASSPSPGNTIYF TGTGCCAGCAGCCCCTCCCCGGGAAACACCATATATTTT
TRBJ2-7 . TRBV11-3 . CASSLNQITYEQYF TGTGCCAGCAGCCTTAATCAAATAACATACGAGCAGTACTTC
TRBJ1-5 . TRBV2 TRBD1 CATHRTGGNQPQHF TGTGCCACCCATCGGACAGGGGGCAATCAGCCCCAGCATTTT
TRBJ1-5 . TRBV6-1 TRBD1 CASSEGDRVDQPQHF TGTGCCAGCAGTGAAGGGGACAGGGTGGACCAGCCCCAGCATTTT
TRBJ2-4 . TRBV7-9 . CASSRAPGNIQYF TGTGCCAGCAGCCGCGCCCCAGGGAACATTCAGTACTTC
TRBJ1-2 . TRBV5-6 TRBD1 CASRQGARSYTF TGTGCCAGCAGACAGGGGGCAAGAAGCTACACCTTC
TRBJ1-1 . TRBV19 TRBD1 CASSILDRGGVEAFF TGTGCCAGTAGTATTCTAGACAGGGGAGGAGTTGAAGCTTTCTTT
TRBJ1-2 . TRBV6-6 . CASSYVGLYGYTF TGTGCCAGCAGTTACGTGGGGCTCTATGGCTACACCTTC
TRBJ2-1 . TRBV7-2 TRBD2 CASSFKGTSGSRPYNEQFF TGTGCCAGCAGCTTCAAAGGGACTAGCGGGAGTCGCCCCTACAATGAGCAGTTCTTC
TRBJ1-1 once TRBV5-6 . CASSHKLELITGNTEAFF TGTGCCAGCAGCCATAAATTGGAACTCATAACAGGGAACACTGAAGCTTTCTTT
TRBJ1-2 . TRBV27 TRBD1 CASSLTPTQGARGYTF TGTGCCAGCAGCCTGACCCCGACTCAGGGGGCGCGCGGCTACACCTTC
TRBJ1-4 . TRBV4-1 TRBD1 CASSRQGIATNEKLFF TGCGCCAGCAGCCGACAGGGGATTGCAACTAATGAAAAACTGTTTTTT
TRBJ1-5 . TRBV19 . CASSTTTGQPQHF TGTGCCAGTAGTACAACGACGGGTCAGCCCCAGCATTTT
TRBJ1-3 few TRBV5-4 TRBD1 CASSKGQGVSGNTIYF TGTGCCAGCAGCAAGGGACAGGGGGTCTCTGGAAACACCATATATTTT
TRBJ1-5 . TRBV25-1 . CASSEPGGNQPQHF TGTGCCAGCAGTGAGCCGGGGGGAAATCAGCCCCAGCATTTT
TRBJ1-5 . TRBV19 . CASSYEGRENQPQHF TGTGCCAGTAGTTATGAGGGACGGGAGAATCAGCCCCAGCATTTT
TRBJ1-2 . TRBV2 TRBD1 CASTAGYRGTTRNYGYTF TGTGCCAGCACGGCCGGGTACAGGGGGACCACCCGTAACTATGGCTACACCTTC
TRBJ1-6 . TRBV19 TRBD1 CASRGDRDGSPLHF TGTGCCAGTAGGGGGGACAGGGACGGTTCACCCCTCCACTTT
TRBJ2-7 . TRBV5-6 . CASSLVGTTYEQYF TGTGCCAGCAGCTTGGTAGGGACAACTTACGAGCAGTACTTC